A selection of T cell receptor beta chains follows, all from one sample in a study of T cell clonotyping in hematopoietic cell transplantation. Sequencing was performed with immunoSEQ multiplex PCR; in TCRdb, only in-frame clones are kept and a portion is missing. The data contain 40,000 to 45,000 clones, 94% of them singletons. Sequencing was performed on peripheral blood mononuclear cells. Receptors originate from a woman between 45 and 60 years old in good health. Some clones in this sample may be carry-over from other donors' samples. The CDR3 runs from the conserved cysteine through the conserved F or W. The D gene is left open where the match is weak. Expanded clones are given a class, and other clones once, few, many or no size at all.

J gene	D gene	V gene	clone size	CDR3 DNA	CDR3 protein
TRBJ1-2	NA	TRBV6-1	NA	TGTGCCAGCAGCCCCTCCCGTGAGGTTGCCGGCTACACCTTC	CASSPSREVAGYTF
TRBJ1-1	NA	TRBV6-1	NA	TGTGCCAGCAGTGAAGTGCGGGGGCGTACTGAAGCTTTCTTT	CASSEVRGRTEAFF
TRBJ1-1	NA	TRBV5-4	NA	TGTGCCAGCAGCCTCGCATTCTCTGAAGCTTTCTTT	CASSLAFSEAFF
TRBJ2-3	NA	TRBV10-3	NA	TGTGCCATCAGTGAGGGGGTAGCGGGCACAGATACGCAGTATTTT	CAISEGVAGTDTQYF
TRBJ1-1	NA	TRBV2	NA	TGTGCCAGCAGTGGCGGGTGGAACACTGAAGCTTTCTTT	CASSGGWNTEAFF
TRBJ1-1	TRBD1	TRBV5-1	NA	TGCGCCAGCAGCTTGGAGGGGGCTCGAGCTTTCTTT	CASSLEGARAFF
TRBJ2-3	TRBD2	TRBV7-2	NA	TGTGCCAGCAGCTACTCTGCGGGGGGAGCTAGCACAGATACGCAGTATTTT	CASSYSAGGASTDTQYF
TRBJ2-3	NA	TRBV7-2	NA	TGTGCCAGCAGCTTCGGGGCCCCAGATACGCAGTATTTT	CASSFGAPDTQYF
TRBJ1-1	NA	TRBV28	NA	TGTGCCAGCAGTTTACGGGGGGGGATAAGGGTTGATAACACTGAAGCTTTCTTT	CASSLRGGIRVDNTEAFF
TRBJ1-5	TRBD1	TRBV28	NA	TGTGCCAGCAGTTCTCCCGGGACAGGGGCCCTCGGGCAGCCCCAGCATTTT	CASSSPGTGALGQPQHF
TRBJ1-5	NA	TRBV30	NA	TGTGCCTGGAGTGTTGGGGAGGGGAGTCAGCCCCAGCATTTT	CAWSVGEGSQPQHF
TRBJ1-2	TRBD1	TRBV6-5	NA	TGTGCCAGCAGCCCAAAACCGGGACAGGGGTTGGACTACACCTTC	CASSPKPGQGLDYTF
TRBJ2-7	TRBD2	TRBV6-6	NA	TGTGCCAGCAGGGGAACGAGGGAGGGCGAGCAGTACTTC	CASRGTREGEQYF
TRBJ1-2	NA	TRBV10-3	NA	TGTGCCATCAGGGCCGGGACCGAAAACTATGGCTACACCTTC	CAIRAGTENYGYTF
TRBJ1-4	TRBD1	TRBV7-9	NA	TGTGCCAGCAGCTCCACGACCGGGACAGAGTTAGGGGAAAAACTGTTTTTT	CASSSTTGTELGEKLFF
TRBJ1-4	TRBD1	TRBV5-4	NA	TGTGCCAGCAGCTCCCGGGACAGGGAGCGAGAAAAACTGTTTTTT	CASSSRDREREKLFF
TRBJ1-2	NA	TRBV11-1	NA	TGTGCCAGCAGCTTAGTTGACGGGTCCTACACCTTC	CASSLVDGSYTF
TRBJ2-2	TRBD2	TRBV9	NA	TGTGCCAGTGGGAGAACGGGGGGGCCGAACACCGGGGAGCTGTTTTTT	CASGRTGGPNTGELFF
TRBJ2-7	NA	TRBV5-4	once	TGTGCCAGCAGTCGAGATAACCCCATGGTCTCCTACGAGCAGTACTTC	CASSRDNPMVSYEQYF
TRBJ2-5	NA	TRBV10-3	NA	TGTGCCATCAGCGTCGGACAGCAGAGACAAGAGACCCAGTACTTC	CAISVGQQRQETQYF
TRBJ2-3	NA	TRBV6-1	NA	TGTGCCAGCAGTGAAGATGGGGGAAGCACAGATACGCAGTATTTT	CASSEDGGSTDTQYF
TRBJ2-5	NA	TRBV11-1	NA	TGTGCCAGCAGCTTAGGAGGGGCAGGGGAGACCCAGTACTTC	CASSLGGAGETQYF
TRBJ1-5	NA	TRBV2	NA	TGTGCCTCCGGATGGGGGGATCAGCCCCAGCATTTT	CASGWGDQPQHF
TRBJ1-1	TRBD1	TRBV19	NA	TGTGCCAGTAGTATCAGGGGGCGTTTGGCTTTCTTT	CASSIRGRLAFF
TRBJ2-7	NA	TRBV21-1	NA	TGTGCCAGCACCACAAGGACAGGGGGCGCCTACGAGCAGTACTTC	CASTTRTGGAYEQYF
TRBJ1-5	NA	TRBV7-2	NA	TGTGCCAGCAGCTTACAGGCTAATAGCAATCAGCCCCAGCATTTT	CASSLQANSNQPQHF
TRBJ2-1	TRBD2	TRBV30	NA	TGTGCCTGGAGTACGGGACTAGCGGGGGAAAGTGAGCAGTTCTTC	CAWSTGLAGESEQFF
TRBJ2-6	NA	TRBV28	NA	TGTGCCAGCAGTTTATACCGGCGAACTGGCTTCTCTGGGGCCAACGTCCTGACTTTC	CASSLYRRTGFSGANVLTF
TRBJ2-7	NA	TRBV6-1	NA	TGTGCCAGCAGTGAACCTGGGATTCACGAGCAGTACTTC	CASSEPGIHEQYF
TRBJ1-1	TRBD1	TRBV11-2	NA	TGTGCCAGCAGCGGGCCTACAGGGGCACCTGAAGCTTTCTTT	CASSGPTGAPEAFF
TRBJ2-2	TRBD1	TRBV5-4	once	TGTGCCACAGGACAGGGGAGGGCGAACACCGGGGAGCTGTTTTTT	CATGQGRANTGELFF
TRBJ1-6	TRBD1	TRBV6-5	NA	TGTGCCAGCAGTTCGATGACAGGGAAGAATTCACCCCTCCACTTT	CASSSMTGKNSPLHF
TRBJ2-7	NA	TRBV4-1	once	TGCGCCAGCAGCCAAGAGAGAGAGCAGTACTTC	CASSQEREQYF